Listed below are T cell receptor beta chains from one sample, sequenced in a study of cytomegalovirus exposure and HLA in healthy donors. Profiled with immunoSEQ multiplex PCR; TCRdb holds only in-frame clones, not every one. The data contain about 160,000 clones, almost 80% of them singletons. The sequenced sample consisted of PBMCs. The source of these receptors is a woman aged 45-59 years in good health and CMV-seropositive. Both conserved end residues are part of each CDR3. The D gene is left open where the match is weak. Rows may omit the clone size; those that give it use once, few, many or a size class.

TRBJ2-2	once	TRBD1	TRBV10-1	TGCGCCACCGGGACAGACACCGGGGAGCTGTTTTTT	CATGTDTGELFF
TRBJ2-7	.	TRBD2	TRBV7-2	TGTGCCAGCAGCTTAGTGCGGGGGGGTACCTACGAGCAGTACTTC	CASSLVRGGTYEQYF
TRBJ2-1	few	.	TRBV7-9	TGTGCCAGCAGCTTTAATGATGAGCAGTTCTTC	CASSFNDEQFF
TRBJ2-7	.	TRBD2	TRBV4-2	TGTGCCAGCAGCCAAGTTGCTAGCGGGAGAGTCGGCGAGCAGTACTTC	CASSQVASGRVGEQYF
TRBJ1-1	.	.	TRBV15	TGTGCCACCAGCAGCGGAGAGAGGAACACTGAAGCTTTCTTT	CATSSGERNTEAFF
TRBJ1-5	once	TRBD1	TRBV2	TGTGCCAGCAGTCGCTCAGGGGGCGGTCAGCCCCAGCATTTT	CASSRSGGGQPQHF
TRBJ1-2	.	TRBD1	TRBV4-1	TGCGCCAGCAGCCCAGGGGGGCAGGGCCCCTATGGCTACACCTTC	CASSPGGQGPYGYTF
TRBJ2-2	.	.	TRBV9	TGTGCCAGCAGCGTAGCTCCGCGGGGCACCGGGGAGCTGTTTTTT	CASSVAPRGTGELFF
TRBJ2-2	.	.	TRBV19	TGTGCCAGTCAAACCAGGAACACCGGGGAGCTGTTTTTT	CASQTRNTGELFF
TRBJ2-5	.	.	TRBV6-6	TGTGCCAGCAGCGACCATGGGACTCAAGAGACCCAGTACTTC	CASSDHGTQETQYF
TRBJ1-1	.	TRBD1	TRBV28	TGTGCCAGCAGACCTCAGGACAGGGTTCTATACACTGAAGCTTTCTTT	CASRPQDRVLYTEAFF
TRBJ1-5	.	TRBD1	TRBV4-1	TGCGCCAGCAGCCAAGGGACAGGGGAACAGCCCCAGCATTTT	CASSQGTGEQPQHF
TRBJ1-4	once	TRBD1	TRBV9	TGTGCCAGCAGCGCATCCGGGACAGCAAATGAAAAACTGTTTTTT	CASSASGTANEKLFF
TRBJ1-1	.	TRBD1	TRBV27	TGTGCCAGCAGTTTAAGCGGGACAGGGGACACTGAAGCTTTCTTT	CASSLSGTGDTEAFF
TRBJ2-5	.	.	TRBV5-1	TGCGCCAGCAGCCTAGGGGGGGCGCAGTCGGAGACCCAGTACTTC	CASSLGGAQSETQYF
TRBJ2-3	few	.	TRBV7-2	TGTGCCAGCAGCCCATATCAGGGAATCATAAGGTCGCAGTATTTT	CASSPYQGIIRSQYF
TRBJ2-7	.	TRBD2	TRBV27	TGTGCCAGCAGTTCCCCATTAGCGGGAGGGCCTTTCGAGCAGTACTTC	CASSSPLAGGPFEQYF
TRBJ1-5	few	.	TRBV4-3	TGCGCCAGCAGCCCACAATTCAATCAGCCCCAGCATTTT	CASSPQFNQPQHF